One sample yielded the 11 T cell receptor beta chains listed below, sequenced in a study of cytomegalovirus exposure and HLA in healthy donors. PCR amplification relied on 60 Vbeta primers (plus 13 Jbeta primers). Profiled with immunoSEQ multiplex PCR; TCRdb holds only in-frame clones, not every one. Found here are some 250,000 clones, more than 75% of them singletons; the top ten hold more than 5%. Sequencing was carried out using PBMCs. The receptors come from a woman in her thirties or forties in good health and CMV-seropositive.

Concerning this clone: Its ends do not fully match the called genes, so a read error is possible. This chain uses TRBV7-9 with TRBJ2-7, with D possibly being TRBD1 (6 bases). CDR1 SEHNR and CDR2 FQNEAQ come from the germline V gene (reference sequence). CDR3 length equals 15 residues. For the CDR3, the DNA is TGTTCCAGCAGCCTTACTTGGACAGTCCCCTACGAGCAGTACTTC. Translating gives CSSSLTWTVPYEQYF.

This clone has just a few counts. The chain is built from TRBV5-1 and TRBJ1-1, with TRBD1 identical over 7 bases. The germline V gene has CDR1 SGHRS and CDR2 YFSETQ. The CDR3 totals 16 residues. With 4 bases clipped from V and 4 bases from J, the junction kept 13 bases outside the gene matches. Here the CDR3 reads CASSDNRGPGGTEAFF. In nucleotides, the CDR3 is TGCGCCAGCAGCGACAACAGGGGCCCAGGGGGCACTGAAGCTTTCTTT.

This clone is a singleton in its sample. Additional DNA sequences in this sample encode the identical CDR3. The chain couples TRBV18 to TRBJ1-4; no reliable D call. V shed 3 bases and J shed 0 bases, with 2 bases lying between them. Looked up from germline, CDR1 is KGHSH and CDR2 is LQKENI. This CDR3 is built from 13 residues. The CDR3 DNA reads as TGTGCCAGCTCACCCGCAACTAATGAAAAACTGTTTTTT. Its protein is CASSPATNEKLFF.

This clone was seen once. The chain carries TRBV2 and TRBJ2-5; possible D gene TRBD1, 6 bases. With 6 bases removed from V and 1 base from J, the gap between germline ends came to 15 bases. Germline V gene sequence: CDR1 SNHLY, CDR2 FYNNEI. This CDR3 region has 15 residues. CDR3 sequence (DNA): TGTGCCAGCAGCCGGCGACAGGTTCTCCAAGAGACCCAGTACTTC. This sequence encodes CASSRRQVLQETQYF.

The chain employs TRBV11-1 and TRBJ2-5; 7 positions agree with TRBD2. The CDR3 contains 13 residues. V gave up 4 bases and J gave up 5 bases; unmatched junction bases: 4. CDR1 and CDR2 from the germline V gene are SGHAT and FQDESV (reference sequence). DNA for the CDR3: TGTGCCAGCAGCTCTACTAGCGTGGAGACCCAGTACTTC. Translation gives CASSSTSVETQYF. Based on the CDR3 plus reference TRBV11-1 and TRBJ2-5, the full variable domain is EAEVAQSPRYKITEKSQAVAFWCDPISGHATLYWYRQILGQGPELLVQFQDESVVDDSQLPKDRFSAERLKGVDSTLKIQPAELGDSAMYLCASSSTSVETQYFGPGTRLLVL.

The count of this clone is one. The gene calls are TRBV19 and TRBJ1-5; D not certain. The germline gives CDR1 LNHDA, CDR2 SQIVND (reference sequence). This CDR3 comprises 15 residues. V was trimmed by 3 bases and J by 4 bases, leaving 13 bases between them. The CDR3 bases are TGTGCCAGTAGTATCTTTTCAGCCGGGAATCAGCCCCAGCATTTT. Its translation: CASSIFSAGNQPQHF.

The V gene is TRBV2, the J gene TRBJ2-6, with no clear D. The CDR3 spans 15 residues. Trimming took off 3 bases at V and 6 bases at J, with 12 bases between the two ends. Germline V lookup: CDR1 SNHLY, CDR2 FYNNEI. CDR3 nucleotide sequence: TGTGCCAGCAGTGAGGTCGGTATAACGGCCAACGTCCTGACTTTC. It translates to CASSEVGITANVLTF. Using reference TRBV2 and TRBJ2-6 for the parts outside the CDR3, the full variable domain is EPEVTQTPSHQVTQMGQEVILRCVPISNHLYFYWYRQILGQKVEFLVSFYNNEISEKSEIFDDQFSVERPDGSNFTLKIRSTKLEDSAMYFCASSEVGITANVLTFGAGSRLTVL.

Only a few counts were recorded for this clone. DNA for the CDR3: TGTGCCAGCAGTGAAGGACAGGGAGGCTACACCTTC. Translating it yields CASSEGQGGYTF. The rearrangement joins TRBV2 to TRBJ1-2; 7 nucleotides match TRBD1. The germline V gene encodes CDR1 SNHLY and CDR2 FYNNEI. Trimming removed 1 base from V and 8 bases from J; junction bases left unmatched: 1. The CDR3 is made up of 12 amino acids.

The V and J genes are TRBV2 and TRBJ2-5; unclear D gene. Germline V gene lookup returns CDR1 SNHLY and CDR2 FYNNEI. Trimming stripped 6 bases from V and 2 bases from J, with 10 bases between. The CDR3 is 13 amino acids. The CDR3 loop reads CASRETPQETQYF. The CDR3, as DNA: TGTGCCAGCAGAGAGACTCCTCAAGAGACCCAGTACTTC.

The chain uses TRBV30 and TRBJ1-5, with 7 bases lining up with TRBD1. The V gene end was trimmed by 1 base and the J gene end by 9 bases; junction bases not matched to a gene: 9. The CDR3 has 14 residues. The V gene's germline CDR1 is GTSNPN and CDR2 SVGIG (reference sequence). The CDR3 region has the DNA TGTGCCTGGAGTGAGGGGGCCGGCGGGGCGCCCCAGCATTTT. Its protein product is CAWSEGAGGAPQHF.

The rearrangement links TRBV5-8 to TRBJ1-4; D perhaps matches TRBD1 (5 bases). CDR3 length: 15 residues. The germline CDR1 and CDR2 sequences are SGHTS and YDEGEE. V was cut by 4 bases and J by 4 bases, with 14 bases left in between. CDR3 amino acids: CASSANKGVNEKLFF. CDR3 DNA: TGTGCCAGCAGCGCGAACAAAGGGGTTAATGAAAAACTGTTTTTT.